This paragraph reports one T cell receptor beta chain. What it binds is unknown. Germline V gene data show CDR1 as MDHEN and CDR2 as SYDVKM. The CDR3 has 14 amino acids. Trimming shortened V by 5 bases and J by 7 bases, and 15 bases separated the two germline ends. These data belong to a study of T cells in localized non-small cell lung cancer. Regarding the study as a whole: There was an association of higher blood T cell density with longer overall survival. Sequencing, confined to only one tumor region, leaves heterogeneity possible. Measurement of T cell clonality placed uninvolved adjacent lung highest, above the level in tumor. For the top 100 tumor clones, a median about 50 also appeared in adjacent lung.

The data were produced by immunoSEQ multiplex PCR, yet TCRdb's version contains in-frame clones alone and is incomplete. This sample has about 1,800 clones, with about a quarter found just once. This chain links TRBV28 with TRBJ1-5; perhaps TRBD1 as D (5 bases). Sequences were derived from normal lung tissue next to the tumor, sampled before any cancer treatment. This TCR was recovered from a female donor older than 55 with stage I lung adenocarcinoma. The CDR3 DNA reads TGTGCCAGCAGTCCAGGGATGAGGGAACAGCCCCAGCATTTT. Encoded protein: CASSPGMREQPQHF.